The 32 T cell receptor beta chains reported below all come from one sample, sequenced in a study of T cells in Graves' hyperthyroidism and ophthalmopathy. From RNA transcripts, TCR beta CDR3 regions were amplified. When the TCR CDR3 underwent first-round RT-PCR, the HTBI primer set was used. TCRdb fed the multiplex PCR reads into MiXCR, producing one record per CDR3 protein. This sample yields about 770,000 distinct CDR3 sequences, of which approximately 18% are seen a single time; about a sixth belongs to the top ten. Sample: blood. Source of these receptors: a woman between 45 and 65 years old with Graves' hyperthyroidism that later progressed to Graves' ophthalmopathy.

As regards this clonotype: A single base separates this from a much larger clone, so it may be a read error. The V gene is TRBV30, the J gene TRBJ1-1, with TRBD1 as a possible D gene (5 bases). The CDR3 covers 17 residues. Germline V lookup: CDR1 GTSNPN, CDR2 SVGIG (reference sequence). The CDR3 sequence is CAWSVPPPVRGGPEALF. The DNA of the CDR3 is TGTGCCTGGAGTGTACCCCCCCCGGTAAGGGGAGGCCCTGAAGCTTTATTT.

This clonotype occurred many times. The chain employs TRBV5-1 and TRBJ2-1, with TRBD1 matching over 7 bases. This CDR3 is 14 amino acids long. Germline V gene lookup returns CDR1 SGHRS and CDR2 YFSETQ. The trim removed 4 bases at V and 8 bases at J, leaving 9 bases unmatched. The CDR3 loop reads CASSLRGQAHEQFF. The DNA of the CDR3 is TGCGCCAGCAGCCTGAGAGGACAGGCCCATGAGCAGTTCTTC.

This clonotype was recorded at least ten times. This rearrangement joins TRBV11-2 to TRBJ2-7, with 8 nucleotides matching TRBD2. The CDR3 has 16 amino acids. Germline lookup yields CDR1 SGHAT and CDR2 FQNNGV. V lost 1 base and J lost 0; bases outside the gene matches: 5. This chain's CDR3 is CASSLVLAGPSYEQYF. CDR3 in DNA: TGTGCCAGCAGCTTAGTATTAGCGGGGCCCTCCTACGAGCAGTACTTC. Supplemented by reference TRBV11-2 and TRBJ2-7, the full variable domain reads EAGVAQSPRYKIIEKRQSVAFWCNPISGHATLYWYQQILGQGPKLLIQFQNNGVVDDSQLPKDRFSAERLKGVDSTLKIQPAKLEDSAVYLCASSLVLAGPSYEQYFGPGTRLTVT.

The chain has TRBV19 and TRBJ1-1; D may be TRBD1 (6 bases). This CDR3 has 13 amino acids. Germline V gene sequence: CDR1 LNHDA, CDR2 SQIVND (reference sequence). Trimming left V 3 bases short and J 10 bases short, with 15 bases between. The DNA of the CDR3 is TGTGCCAGTAGTATTGGGGGCCCCCGGCCAGCTTTCTTT. Translating gives CASSIGGPRPAFF.

This clonotype was counted only a few times. The rearrangement uses TRBV12-5 and TRBJ2-1; tentative D call: TRBD2 (5 bases). Deletions cut 1 base from V and 6 bases from J, with 10 bases between. There are 14 residues in the CDR3. CDR1 is LGHNT, CDR2 FRNRAP, per germline. The CDR3 reads CASGLGTSVNEQFF. The CDR3 region has the DNA TGTGCTAGTGGTTTGGGGACTTCCGTCAATGAGCAGTTCTTC.

V gene TRBV5-1 combines with J gene TRBJ2-1; the match to TRBD2 covers 9 bases. The germline V gene encodes CDR1 SGHRS and CDR2 YFSETQ. The junction had 4 bases not matched to a gene; V was cut back by 3 bases and J by 3 bases. This CDR3 region has 15 residues. The CDR3 sequence is CASSYSGGNYNEQFF. The DNA for the CDR3 is TGCGCCAGCAGCTATAGCGGGGGAAACTACAATGAGCAGTTCTTC. Full variable domain (missing parts from reference TRBV5-1 and TRBJ2-1): KAGVTQTPRYLIKTRGQQVTLSCSPISGHRSVSWYQQTPGQGLQFLFEYFSETQRNKGNFPGRFSGRQFSNSRSEMNVSTLELGDSALYLCASSYSGGNYNEQFFGPGTRLTVL.

This clonotype was detected a few times. CDR3: CASSLALGADYEQYF. The DNA of the CDR3 is TGTGCCAGCAGCTTAGCCCTCGGAGCTGACTACGAGCAGTACTTC. This sequence joins TRBV7-9 and TRBJ2-7; unclear D gene. In germline, CDR1 is SEHNR, CDR2 FQNEAQ (reference sequence). This CDR3 region has 15 residues. Trimming stripped 0 bases from V and 3 bases from J, with 12 bases between.

The chain is built from TRBV10-1 and TRBJ2-3; TRBD1 matches 7 bases. V dropped 4 bases and J dropped 7; count of bases not matched to a gene: 2. The CDR3 is 12 residues long. The germline V gene encodes CDR1 WNHNN and CDR2 SYGVQD (reference sequence). The CDR3 bases are TGCGCCAGCAGTGCGGACAGGCATACGCAGTATTTT. It translates to CASSADRHTQYF.

This clonotype was found many times. V and J are TRBV11-2 and TRBJ1-1; D is uncertain. Trimming removed 1 base at V and 7 bases at J, with 10 bases between. Germline loops: CDR1 SGHAT, CDR2 FQNNGV. This CDR3 has 13 amino acids. The CDR3 nucleotides are TGTGCCAGCAGCTTAGGGGCCTCCAGTGAAGCTTTCTTT. Amino acid sequence: CASSLGASSEAFF.

This chain uses TRBV2 with TRBJ2-1; a possible D gene is TRBD2 (6 bases). V was cut by 9 bases and J by 8 bases, with 20 bases left in between. The CDR3 length is 14 residues. Germline V gene data show CDR1 as SNHLY and CDR2 as FYNNEI. CDR3 bases: TGTGCCAGTACCCCTCTAGTGGGGGGTGATGAGCAGTTCTTC. This encodes CASTPLVGGDEQFF.

This clonotype was seen many times. The chain employs TRBV12-3 or TRBV12-4 and TRBJ2-1, with a tentative D call TRBD1 (6 bases). This CDR3 is built from 15 residues. V lost 7 bases and J 2 bases, leaving 15 bases between the germline ends. The CDR3: CASIPGTPTYNEQFF. The CDR3 nucleotides are TGTGCCAGCATCCCCGGGACACCCACCTACAATGAGCAGTTCTTC.

This sequence joins TRBV20-1 and TRBJ1-4; D not certain. Germline V gene data show CDR1 as DFQATT and CDR2 as SNEGSKA (reference sequence). Trimming removed 4 bases from V and 0 bases from J, with 15 bases in between. CDR3 length: 16 amino acids. Here the CDR3 DNA reads TGCAGTGCTACAAGTCCGTCAGGCGCAACTAATGAAAAACTGTTTTTT. It translates to CSATSPSGATNEKLFF.

This clonotype was counted at least ten times. This chain joins TRBV5-1 and TRBJ1-1, with TRBD1 matching 7 bases. The CDR3 is 12 residues long. Germline V gives CDR1 SGHRS, CDR2 YFSETQ. Unmatched junction bases numbered 7, after V lost 3 bases and J lost 11 bases. The CDR3 coding sequence is TGCGCCAGCAGCTCGGAGGGGGCCGAGGCTTTCTTT. Protein product: CASSSEGAEAFF.

This clonotype has at least ten counts. DNA for the CDR3: TGTGCCAGCAGTTACGCGCTGGGGCCCGGCACCGGGGAGCTGTTTTTT. This codes for CASSYALGPGTGELFF. The V call is TRBV6-1, the J call TRBJ2-2; D perhaps matches TRBD1 (5 bases). CDR3 length equals 16 residues. In germline, CDR1 is MNHNS, CDR2 SASEGT. Trimming removed 5 bases at V and 4 bases at J, with 17 bases between.

This clonotype occurred many times. The genes are TRBV27 and TRBJ1-1; TRBD1 agrees at 10 bases. The CDR3 consists of 16 residues. The germline gives CDR1 MNHEY, CDR2 SMNVEV (reference sequence). The trim removed 5 bases at V and 5 bases at J, leaving 11 bases unmatched. The CDR3 sequence is CASSPGQGITGTEAFF. In DNA, the CDR3 is TGTGCCAGCAGTCCGGGACAGGGGATAACAGGGACTGAAGCTTTCTTT.

CDR3 loop: CASRGPGAYQPQHF. CDR3 coding DNA: TGTGCCAGCAGGGGGCCCGGGGCCTATCAGCCCCAGCATTTT. The chain joins TRBV12-3 or TRBV12-4 to TRBJ1-5; a possible D gene is TRBD1 (5 bases). The V end lost 6 bases, the J end lost 5 bases, and 14 bases lay between the germline ends. The CDR3 loop spans 14 amino acids.

This clonotype occurred a few times. The CDR3 DNA sequence: TGCAGTGCTAGAGATCGGGCAGGGGGAAAAGAAAAACTGTTTTTT. Translated, it gives CSARDRAGGKEKLFF. V gene TRBV20-1 combines with J gene TRBJ1-4, with 7 bases lining up with TRBD1. The CDR3 has 15 residues. The germline V gene has CDR1 DFQATT and CDR2 SNEGSKA (reference sequence). The junction had 9 bases not matched to a gene; V was cut back by 0 bases and J by 8 bases.

The chain has TRBV11-2 and TRBJ1-1; 7 bases line up with TRBD1. The germline V gene has CDR1 SGHAT and CDR2 FQNNGV. J lost 11 bases, V lost 4 bases, and 10 bases had no gene match. The CDR3 spans 13 residues. The chain's CDR3 is CASSSRGQADAFF. The CDR3 DNA reads as TGTGCCAGCAGCTCGCGAGGACAGGCAGACGCTTTCTTT.

The table lists this clonotype with many counts. This chain links TRBV3-1 with TRBJ1-1; D is unresolved. The length of the CDR3 is 15 residues. Trimming left V 4 bases short and J 1 base short, with 13 bases between. Germline loops: CDR1 LGHDT, CDR2 YNNKEL (reference sequence). CDR3 nucleotides: TGTGCCAGCAGCCCCCGCGAGGGATCGAACACTGAAGCTTTCTTT. Translating it yields CASSPREGSNTEAFF. The whole variable domain, filled in from reference TRBV3-1 and TRBJ1-1, reads DTAVSQTPKYLVTQMGNDKSIKCEQNLGHDTMYWYKQDSKKFLKIMFSYNNKELIINETVPNRFSPKSPDKAHLNLHINSLELGDSAVYFCASSPREGSNTEAFFGQGTRLTVV.

The rearrangement uses TRBV15 and TRBJ2-2; 10 nucleotides align to TRBD2. The junction had 11 bases not matched to a gene; V was cut back by 0 bases and J by 1 base. The CDR3 consists of 20 residues. CDR1 and CDR2 (germline): LNHNV, YYDKDF (reference sequence). CDR3 coding DNA: TGTGCCACCAGCAGAGAGATAGCGGGGGGTCAAATCCTGAACACCGGGGAGCTGTTTTTT. This codes for CATSREIAGGQILNTGELFF.

This clonotype came up a few times. This CDR3 reads CASSLDSGGHQETQYF. For the CDR3, the DNA is TGCGCCAGCAGCTTGGATAGCGGGGGGCACCAAGAGACCCAGTACTTC. The chain employs TRBV5-1 and TRBJ2-5, with 10 bases lining up with TRBD2. Germline V gene data show CDR1 as SGHRS and CDR2 as YFSETQ. The J segment lost 0 bases and the V segment lost 0 bases, leaving 2 bases of the junction unmatched. This CDR3 contains 16 residues.

This clonotype was seen many times. The chain uses TRBV10-1 and TRBJ1-6, with 7 bases matching TRBD1. Germline CDR1 is WNHNN and CDR2 is SYGVQD (reference sequence). This CDR3 is 14 amino acids long. V was pared by 6 bases and J by 5 bases, with 4 bases of the junction left unmatched. CDR3 amino acids: CASSRDSNNSPLHF. Written as DNA, the CDR3 is TGCGCCAGCAGCCGGGACAGTAATAATTCACCCCTCCACTTT.

The chain joins TRBV7-8 to TRBJ2-3; D unresolved. The CDR3 is made up of 16 amino acids. Germline V gene data show CDR1 as SGHVS and CDR2 as FQNEAQ. Trimming stripped 1 base from V and 1 base from J, with 12 bases between. CDR3 region: CASSLDVGQGTDTQYF. The DNA of the CDR3 is TGTGCCAGCAGCTTAGATGTGGGCCAGGGCACAGATACGCAGTATTTT.

This chain links TRBV7-3 with TRBJ2-7, with 7 bases fitting TRBD1. The CDR3 has 15 residues. J lost 5 bases, V lost 2 bases, and 9 bases had no gene match. The V gene's germline CDR1 is SGHTA and CDR2 FQGTGA. CDR3 region: CASSLGRGGWDEQYF. DNA for the CDR3: TGTGCCAGCAGCTTAGGGCGAGGGGGCTGGGACGAGCAGTACTTC.

This clonotype showed up just a few times. The chain uses TRBV9 and TRBJ2-2; D may be TRBD1 (5 bases). The CDR3 has 15 amino acids. V lost 6 bases and J 0 bases, leaving 12 bases between the germline ends. Germline lookup yields CDR1 SGDLS and CDR2 YYNGEE. In DNA, the CDR3 is TGTGCCAGCACCAGACAGCCCTCGAACACCGGGGAGCTGTTTTTT. It translates to CASTRQPSNTGELFF.

This clonotype came up a few times. This sequence joins TRBV4-1 and TRBJ2-2; 7 bases agree with TRBD1. Unmatched junction bases numbered 10, after V lost 1 base and J lost 8 bases. The CDR3 consists of 16 residues. Germline lookup yields CDR1 MGHRA and CDR2 YSYEKL. CDR3 nucleotide sequence: TGCGCCAGCAGCCAAGCCGGGACAGTGGATGCGGGGGAGCTGTTTTTT. Its protein product is CASSQAGTVDAGELFF.

This clonotype occurred many times. The genes are TRBV20-1 and TRBJ2-3; D ambiguous. This CDR3 has 14 residues. Trimming stripped 1 base from V and 3 bases from J, with 11 bases between. Germline assignment: CDR1 DFQATT and CDR2 SNEGSKA (reference sequence). CDR3 loop: CSARVIGLTDTQYF. Here the CDR3 DNA reads TGCAGTGCTAGAGTGATAGGCCTAACAGATACGCAGTATTTT.

This chain uses TRBV24-1 with TRBJ2-2; a weak D match, TRBD1 (6 bases). Germline V lookup: CDR1 KGHDR, CDR2 SFDVKD. V was shortened by 5 bases and J by 2 bases, with 8 bases between the two germline ends. The CDR3 totals 14 residues. This CDR3 is CATSAGANTGELFF. DNA of the CDR3: TGTGCCACCAGTGCAGGGGCCAACACCGGGGAGCTGTTTTTT.

In its sample, this clonotype was seen a few times. This sequence joins TRBV3-1 and TRBJ1-6; D not resolved. The CDR3 runs 14 residues. Germline loops: CDR1 LGHDT, CDR2 YNNKEL (reference sequence). The germline V and J ends were trimmed by 2 bases and 7 bases, with 9 bases remaining between them. CDR3 residues: CASSQRPLNSPLHF. The CDR3 bases are TGTGCCAGCAGCCAACGCCCGTTAAATTCACCCCTCCACTTT.

This clonotype appeared a few times. A read error may account for a junction end that differs from germline. The chain couples TRBV7-9 to TRBJ2-7, with D unclear. The CDR3 contains 16 residues. Germline lookup yields CDR1 SEHNR and CDR2 FQNEAQ (reference sequence). For the CDR3, the DNA is TGCGCCAGCAGCCAAGATCTGGTTTTCCGATCCTACGAGCAGTACTTC. Its protein product is CASSQDLVFRSYEQYF.

The table lists this clonotype with a few counts. The chain employs TRBV6-1 and TRBJ1-1, with D hard to call. Trimming stripped 6 bases from V and 7 bases from J, with 15 bases between. The CDR3 runs 13 residues. CDR1 MNHNS and CDR2 SASEGT come from the germline V gene. The DNA for the CDR3 is TGTGCCAGCAGGATAGGCCCCGTTCGTGAAGCTTTCTTT. Protein sequence: CASRIGPVREAFF.

This clonotype was seen ten or more times. V is TRBV6-6 and J is TRBJ1-1; the D is unclear. The V end was cut by 2 bases, the J end by 0 bases, with 10 bases between. The CDR3 has 15 residues. Looked up from germline, CDR1 is MNHNY and CDR2 is SVGAGI (reference sequence). The CDR3 sequence is CASSYAGGLNTEAFF. The CDR3 nucleotides read TGTGCCAGCAGTTACGCAGGAGGGTTGAACACTGAAGCTTTCTTT.